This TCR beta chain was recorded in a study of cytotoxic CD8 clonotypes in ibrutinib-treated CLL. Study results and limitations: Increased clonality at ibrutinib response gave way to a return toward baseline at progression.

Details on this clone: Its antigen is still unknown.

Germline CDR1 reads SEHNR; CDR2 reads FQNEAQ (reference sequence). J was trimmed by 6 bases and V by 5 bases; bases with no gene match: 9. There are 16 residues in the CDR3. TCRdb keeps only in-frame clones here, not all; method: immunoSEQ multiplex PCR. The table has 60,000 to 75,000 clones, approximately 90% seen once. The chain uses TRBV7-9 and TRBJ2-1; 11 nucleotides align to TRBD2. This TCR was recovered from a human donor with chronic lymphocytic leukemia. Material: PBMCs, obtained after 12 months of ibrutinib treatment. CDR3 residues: CASSLQLAGALNEQFF. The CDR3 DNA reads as TGTGCCAGCAGCCTACAACTAGCGGGAGCTCTCAATGAGCAGTTCTTC.